This entry features one T cell receptor (beta chain) sequence. The CDR3 runs 12 residues. Germline-derived CDR1 and CDR2 are GTSNPN and SVGIG (reference sequence). V shed 8 bases and J shed 7 bases, with 14 bases lying between them. The sample is drawn from a study of blood T cell repertoires in COVID-19. Study processing details: Reference gene primer amplification in the assay estimated nucleated cell counts. The data were produced by immunoSEQ multiplex PCR, yet TCRdb's version contains in-frame clones alone and is incomplete. Clone size and the V and J calls come from that table; the DNA yielded D and trimming. The data show tens of thousands of clones, with around 85% seen just once and more than 14% held by the top ten.

The rearrangement joins TRBV30 to TRBJ2-2, with D unresolved. Sequenced material: peripheral blood. The receptor comes from a human donor with acute or convalescent COVID-19. The donor label of this sample is uncertain. CDR3 sequence reads: CASSPSIGELFF. In DNA, the CDR3 is TGTGCCAGCTCCCCCTCGATCGGGGAGCTGTTTTTT.